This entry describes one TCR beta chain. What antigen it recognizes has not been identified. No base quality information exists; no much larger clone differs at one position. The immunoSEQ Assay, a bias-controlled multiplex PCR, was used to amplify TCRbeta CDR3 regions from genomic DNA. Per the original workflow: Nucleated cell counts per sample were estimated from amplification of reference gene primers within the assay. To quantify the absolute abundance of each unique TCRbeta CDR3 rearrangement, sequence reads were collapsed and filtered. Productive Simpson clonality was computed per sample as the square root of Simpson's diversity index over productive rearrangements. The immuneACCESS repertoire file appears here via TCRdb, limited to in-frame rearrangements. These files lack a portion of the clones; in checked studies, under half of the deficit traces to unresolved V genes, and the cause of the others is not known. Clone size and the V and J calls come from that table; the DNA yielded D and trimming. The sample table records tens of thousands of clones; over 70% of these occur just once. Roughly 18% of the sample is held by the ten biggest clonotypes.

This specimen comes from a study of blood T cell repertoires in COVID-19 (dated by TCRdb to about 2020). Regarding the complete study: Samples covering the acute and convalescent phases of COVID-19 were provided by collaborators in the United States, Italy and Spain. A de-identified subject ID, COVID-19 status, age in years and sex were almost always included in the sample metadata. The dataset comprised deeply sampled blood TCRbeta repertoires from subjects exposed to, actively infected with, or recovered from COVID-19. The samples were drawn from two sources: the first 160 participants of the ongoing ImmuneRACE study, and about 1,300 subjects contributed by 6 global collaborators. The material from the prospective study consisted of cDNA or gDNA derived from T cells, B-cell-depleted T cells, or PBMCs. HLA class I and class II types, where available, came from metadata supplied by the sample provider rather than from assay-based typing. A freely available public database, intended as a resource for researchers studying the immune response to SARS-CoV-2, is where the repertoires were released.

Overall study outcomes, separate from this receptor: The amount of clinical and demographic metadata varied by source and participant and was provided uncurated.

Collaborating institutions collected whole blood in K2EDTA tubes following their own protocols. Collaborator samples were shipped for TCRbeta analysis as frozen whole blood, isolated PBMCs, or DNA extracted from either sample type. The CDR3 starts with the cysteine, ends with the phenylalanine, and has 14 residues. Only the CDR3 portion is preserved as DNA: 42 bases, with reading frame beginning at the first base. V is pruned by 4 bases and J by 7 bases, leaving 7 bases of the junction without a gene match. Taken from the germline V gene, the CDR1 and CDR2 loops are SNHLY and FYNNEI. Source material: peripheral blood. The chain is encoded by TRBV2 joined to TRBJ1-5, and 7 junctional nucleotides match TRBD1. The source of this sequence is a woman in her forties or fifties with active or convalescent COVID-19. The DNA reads TGTGCCAGCAGTGTCTTGGCAGGGGGACAGCCCCAGCATTTT. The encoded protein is CASSVLAGGQPQHF.